This T cell receptor (beta chain) was captured in a study of blood T cell repertoires in COVID-19. Only in-frame clones appear in the TCRdb table, and some are missing; sequencing was by immunoSEQ multiplex PCR. The sample has about 330,000 clones, about 90% seen once. Germline V lookup: CDR1 MDHEN, CDR2 SYDVKM. V was cut by 6 bases and J by 2 bases, with 4 bases left in between. The CDR3 has 11 residues. Ages ranged from about 18 to 89 years, with residence in about 23 US areas. Participants' own reports of clinical history determined their cohort assignment. This TCR derives from a man aged 30-40 years who had recovered from COVID-19. Sequenced material: PBMCs or T cells enriched from blood (not recorded which). This chain links TRBV28 with TRBJ1-1; no clear D gene. CDR3 region: CASRLNTEAFF. CDR3 nucleotides: TGTGCCAGCAGGCTAAACACTGAAGCTTTCTTT.